The rows below give T cell receptor beta chains drawn from one sample of a study of blood T cell repertoires in COVID-19. TCRdb's table, derived via immunoSEQ multiplex PCR, lists solely in-frame clones and lacks some. The table includes some 260,000 clones, around 90% detected once. The source material was PBMCs or T cells enriched from blood (not recorded which). These receptors were collected from a woman aged 18-30 years who had recovered from COVID-19. CDR3s include the opening cysteine and the closing phenylalanine or tryptophan. The D gene is left open where the match is weak. Clone sizes are given selectively: once, few, many, or a class where the clone is expanded.

CDR3nt	CDR3aa	v_gene	abundance	j_gene	d_gene
TGCAGCGTTGATCACGGGACAGGGGGCACTGAAGCTTTCTTT	CSVDHGTGGTEAFF	TRBV29-1	NA	TRBJ1-1	TRBD1
TGTGCCAGCAGTCAGGACGGACTAGACACTGAAGCTTTCTTT	CASSQDGLDTEAFF	TRBV25-1	NA	TRBJ1-1	NA
TGTGCCAGCAGCCACCAAGGGCGGGGGGAAAAACTGTTTTTT	CASSHQGRGEKLFF	TRBV6-5	NA	TRBJ1-4	NA
TGCGCCAGCAGCTTGGCCCGAGCGGACAGCTATGGCTACACCTTC	CASSLARADSYGYTF	TRBV5-1	NA	TRBJ1-2	NA
TGCGCCAGCAGCCAAGGGAGGGGCTCGACTGAAGCTTTCTTT	CASSQGRGSTEAFF	TRBV4-1	NA	TRBJ1-1	NA
TGCGCCAGCAGCCCCGTTCACCAGGGGGCCGGCACTGAAGCTTTCTTT	CASSPVHQGAGTEAFF	TRBV4-1	NA	TRBJ1-1	TRBD1
TGCGCCAGCAGCCAAGATCCAGGACAGCCGAATTCACCCCTCCACTTT	CASSQDPGQPNSPLHF	TRBV4-1	NA	TRBJ1-6	NA
TGCGCCAGCACCCCTCGGCCAGCGGGGAGCACAGATACGCAGTATTTT	CASTPRPAGSTDTQYF	TRBV5-1	NA	TRBJ2-3	TRBD2
TGTGCCAGCAGCGTAGCCCCCCAGGGGCGGTCTGGAAACACCATATATTTT	CASSVAPQGRSGNTIYF	TRBV9	NA	TRBJ1-3	NA
TGTGCCAGTAGTGCACTAGCGGGGGACGTCACAGATACGCAGTATTTT	CASSALAGDVTDTQYF	TRBV19	NA	TRBJ2-3	TRBD2
TGTGCCAGCAGGGGGACAGGGGGCGCGAGGAATGGCTACACCTTC	CASRGTGGARNGYTF	TRBV27	NA	TRBJ1-2	TRBD1
TGTGCCAGCAGCCAAGAAGTGGGAGGGGATGGCTACACCTTC	CASSQEVGGDGYTF	TRBV7-3	NA	TRBJ1-2	NA
TGTGCCAGCAGCCCGCGACAGGGGCTAAACACCGGGGAGCTGTTTTTT	CASSPRQGLNTGELFF	TRBV14	NA	TRBJ2-2	TRBD1
TGTGCCAGTAGTATCTCCCCGGAGAAGGTAGCCAAAAACATTCAGTACTTC	CASSISPEKVAKNIQYF	TRBV19	NA	TRBJ2-4	NA
TGTGCCAGCTCGGGTATGGGCACTGAAGCTTTCTTT	CASSGMGTEAFF	TRBV9	NA	TRBJ1-1	NA
TGCAGCGTTGACAGGGGACAGCCCACTAACTATGGCTACACCTTC	CSVDRGQPTNYGYTF	TRBV29-1	NA	TRBJ1-2	TRBD1
TGTGCCAGCAGCGCCAGACAGGGAAGCTCCTACGAGCAGTACTTC	CASSARQGSSYEQYF	TRBV9	NA	TRBJ2-7	TRBD1
TGTGCCAGCAGCTCGGGAGGGAGGGGTACTGAAGCTTTCTTT	CASSSGGRGTEAFF	TRBV7-2	NA	TRBJ1-1	NA
TGTGCCAGCAGCAAAGACCTACCGGGACAGGGGATTAATTCACCCCTCCACTTT	CASSKDLPGQGINSPLHF	TRBV9	NA	TRBJ1-6	TRBD1
TGTGCCAGCTCACCACAGGGGTTAACTGAAGCTTTCTTT	CASSPQGLTEAFF	TRBV18	NA	TRBJ1-1	NA
TGTGCCAGCAGTCTCGGGACAGGGGGCGCCCTGTGGGGTACGGAGCAGTACTTC	CASSLGTGGALWGTEQYF	TRBV28	NA	TRBJ2-7	TRBD1
TGCAGCGCCTATAGGGCGGGAAGCACAGATACGCAGTATTTT	CSAYRAGSTDTQYF	TRBV29-1	NA	TRBJ2-3	NA
TGTGCCAGCAGTGCCTGGAGCGAGGAGCAGCAGTACTTC	CASSAWSEEQQYF	TRBV27	NA	TRBJ2-7	NA
TGTGCCAGCAGTCGTTTATGGGGGGGCAGTTATGGCTACACCTTC	CASSRLWGGSYGYTF	TRBV11-2	NA	TRBJ1-2	NA
TGTGCCAGCAGCCAAACCCAGGGGAAGGGGGAGACCCAGTACTTC	CASSQTQGKGETQYF	TRBV3-1/TRBV3-2	NA	TRBJ2-5	NA
TGCAGCGTTGATGGCAGGGGGAACGAGCAGTACTTC	CSVDGRGNEQYF	TRBV29-1	NA	TRBJ2-7	TRBD1
TGTGCCAGCAGCTTAACCTTCGGGCAGGGTGGCTATGGCTACACCTTC	CASSLTFGQGGYGYTF	TRBV13	once	TRBJ1-2	NA
TGTGCCAGTCGGACAGCTAACCTTAGAGGGGCCAACGTCCTGACTTTC	CASRTANLRGANVLTF	TRBV11-2	NA	TRBJ2-6	NA
TGCGCCAGCAGCTGGGGACAGGGCGGGAACACCGGGGAGCTGTTTTTT	CASSWGQGGNTGELFF	TRBV5-1	NA	TRBJ2-2	TRBD1
TGTGCCACCCAGGGGGAAAGGGTAAGCAATCAGCCCCAGCATTTT	CATQGERVSNQPQHF	TRBV15	NA	TRBJ1-5	TRBD1
TGTGCCAGCAGCGCGGGAGAAGACGCAACTAATGAAAAACTGTTTTTT	CASSAGEDATNEKLFF	TRBV7-8	NA	TRBJ1-4	NA
TGTGCCAGCAGCGGGCGGAGACAGGGGGGGCAAGAGACCCAGTACTTC	CASSGRRQGGQETQYF	TRBV5-4	NA	TRBJ2-5	TRBD1
TGTGCCAGCAGCCCATCAGGGTTAGCGGGAGGAGGGTACGAGCAGTACTTC	CASSPSGLAGGGYEQYF	TRBV7-8	once	TRBJ2-7	TRBD2
TGTGCCAGCAGCTTCCGAACAGGGGGTATATTCGATACGCAGTATTTT	CASSFRTGGIFDTQYF	TRBV11-3	NA	TRBJ2-3	TRBD1
TGTGCCAGCAGCCGCTATAGATATCCAGGGGAGACCCAGTACTTC	CASSRYRYPGETQYF	TRBV7-8	NA	TRBJ2-5	NA
TGTGCCAGCAGCACCCGGGACAGGGGGCAATTGGGAGATACGCAGTATTTT	CASSTRDRGQLGDTQYF	TRBV3-1/TRBV3-2	NA	TRBJ2-3	TRBD1
TGTGCCAGCAGCGCTTCGGGGGGAAAGGGTCAGCCCCAGCATTTT	CASSASGGKGQPQHF	TRBV9	NA	TRBJ1-5	NA